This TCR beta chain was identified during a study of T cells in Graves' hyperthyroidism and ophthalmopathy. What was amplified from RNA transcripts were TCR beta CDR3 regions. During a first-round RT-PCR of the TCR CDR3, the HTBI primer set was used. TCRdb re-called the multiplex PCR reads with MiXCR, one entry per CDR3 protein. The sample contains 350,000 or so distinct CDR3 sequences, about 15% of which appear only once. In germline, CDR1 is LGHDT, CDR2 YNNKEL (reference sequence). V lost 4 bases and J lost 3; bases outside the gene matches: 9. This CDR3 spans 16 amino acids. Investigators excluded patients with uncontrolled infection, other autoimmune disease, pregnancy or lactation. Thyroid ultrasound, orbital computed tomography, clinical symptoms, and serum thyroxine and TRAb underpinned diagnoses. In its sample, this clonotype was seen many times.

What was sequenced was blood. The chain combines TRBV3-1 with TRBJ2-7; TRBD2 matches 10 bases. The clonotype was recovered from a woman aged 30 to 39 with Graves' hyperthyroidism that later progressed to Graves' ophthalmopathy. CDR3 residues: CASSPHSGRNNYEQYF. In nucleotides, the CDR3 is TGTGCCAGCAGCCCTCATAGCGGGAGGAACAACTACGAGCAGTACTTC.